One sample yielded the 24 T cell receptor beta chains listed below, sequenced in a study of graft-versus-host responses after intestinal transplantation. No antigens are known for them. Some clones are missing from TCRdb's copy, which holds only in-frame ones; the method was immunoSEQ multiplex PCR. This repertoire shows roughly 98,000 clones, around 93% found once; its top ten account for about 1.1%. The sequenced sample was unstimulated CD8+ T cells sorted from spleen or lymph node cells, obtained before transplant. All receptors come from a human donor who was the organ donor for an intestinal transplant.

The V gene is TRBV19, the J gene TRBJ1-2; D call uncertain. From germline, CDR1 is LNHDA and CDR2 SQIVND (reference sequence). Trimming left V 3 bases short and J 3 bases short, with 14 bases between. CDR3 size: 15 residues. CDR3 protein: CASSISPGSDYGYTF. The CDR3 DNA follows: TGTGCCAGTAGTATTAGTCCAGGCTCGGACTATGGCTACACCTTC. The full variable domain, its missing parts supplied by reference TRBV19 and TRBJ1-2, is DGGITQSPKYLFRKEGQNVTLSCEQNLNHDAMYWYRQDPGQGLRLIYYSQIVNDFQKGDIAEGYSVSREKKESFPLTVTSAQKNPTAFYLCASSISPGSDYGYTFGSGTRLTVV.

CDR3 sequence reads: CASSSTGAKAVYNEQFF. DNA for the CDR3: TGTGCCAGCAGTTCCACGGGTGCCAAAGCGGTCTACAATGAGCAGTTCTTC. V and J are TRBV27 and TRBJ2-1; maybe TRBD2 (5 bases). The ends were cut back, 4 bases at V and 3 bases at J, with 19 bases in the middle. There are 17 residues in the CDR3. Per the germline V gene, CDR1 is MNHEY and CDR2 is SMNVEV (reference sequence).

The CDR3 protein is CASRLDSGSSYNEQFF. Written as DNA, the CDR3 is TGTGCCAGCAGACTAGATAGCGGGAGCTCCTACAATGAGCAGTTCTTC. This rearrangement joins TRBV2 to TRBJ2-1; 9 bases line up with TRBD2. This CDR3 is built from 16 residues. CDR1 is SNHLY and CDR2 is FYNNEI in the germline V gene. Trimming cost V 6 bases and J 0 bases; bases outside gene matches: 6. Full variable domain (remainder filled in from reference TRBV2 and TRBJ2-1): EPEVTQTPSHQVTQMGQEVILRCVPISNHLYFYWYRQILGQKVEFLVSFYNNEISEKSEIFDDQFSVERPDGSNFTLKIRSTKLEDSAMYFCASRLDSGSSYNEQFFGPGTRLTVL.

The V call is TRBV11-2, the J call TRBJ2-1; D remains unclear. Looked up from germline, CDR1 is SGHAT and CDR2 is FQNNGV. The V and J ends lost 5 bases and 5 bases respectively, with 10 bases between them. The CDR3 loop spans 13 amino acids. CDR3 region: CASSPRPHNEQFF. In DNA, the CDR3 is TGTGCCAGCAGCCCCCGTCCTCACAATGAGCAGTTCTTC.

CDR3 region: CASSQTGRGGYTF. CDR3 nucleotide sequence: TGCGCCAGCAGCCAAACGGGCAGGGGTGGCTACACCTTC. V is TRBV4-1 and J is TRBJ1-2, with TRBD1 as a possible D gene (6 bases). The CDR3 sequence is 13 residues long. The V gene's germline CDR1 is MGHRA and CDR2 YSYEKL. V was clipped by 2 bases and J by 7 bases, with 11 bases between them.

V gene TRBV28 combines with J gene TRBJ2-7; 7 bases agree with TRBD1. The germline V gene has CDR1 MDHEN and CDR2 SYDVKM. V was clipped by 4 bases and J by 5 bases; unmatched bases: 17. The CDR3 covers 17 residues. The CDR3 nucleotides are TGTGCCAGCAGTTCGACCCCATTACCTGACAGGGCCCACGAGCAGTACTTC. Protein: CASSSTPLPDRAHEQYF. Filled out from reference TRBV28 and TRBJ2-7, the complete variable domain reads DVKVTQSSRYLVKRTGEKVFLECVQDMDHENMFWYRQDPGLGLRLIYFSYDVKMKEKGDIPEGYSVSREKKERFSLILESASTNQTSMYLCASSSTPLPDRAHEQYFGPGTRLTVT.

This chain uses TRBV9 with TRBJ2-3; D gene uncertain. The CDR3 totals 12 residues. Deletions cut 4 bases from V and 4 bases from J, with 7 bases between. The germline V gene encodes CDR1 SGDLS and CDR2 YYNGEE. CDR3 DNA sequence: TGTGCCAGCAGCCCATTTTCAGATACGCAGTATTTT. Its protein product is CASSPFSDTQYF. The full variable domain, its missing parts supplied by reference TRBV9 and TRBJ2-3, is DSGVTQTPKHLITATGQRVTLRCSPRSGDLSVYWYQQSLDQGLQFLIQYYNGEERAKGNILERFSAQQFPDLHSELNLSSLELGDSALYFCASSPFSDTQYFGPGTRLTVL.

The V gene is TRBV19, the J gene TRBJ1-5; no firm D call. CDR3 length equals 14 residues. CDR1 is LNHDA, CDR2 SQIVND, per germline (reference sequence). The V end lost 3 bases, the J end lost 4 bases, and 10 bases lay between the germline ends. The DNA for the CDR3 is TGTGCCAGTAGTATTAGTTTCGGGAATCAGCCCCAGCATTTT. Residues: CASSISFGNQPQHF.

CDR3 nucleotides: TGTGCCAGCAGCTCCGGGACTAGCACAGATACGCAGTATTTT. Its protein is CASSSGTSTDTQYF. The chain couples TRBV6-5 to TRBJ2-3; D is perhaps TRBD2 (6 bases). Trimming removed 6 bases at V and 0 bases at J, with 10 bases between. The CDR3 has 14 amino acids. Germline V gene data show CDR1 as MNHEY and CDR2 as SVGAGI.

The J gene is TRBJ1-6, the V gene TRBV7-9, with TRBD1 matching 7 bases. Germline values: CDR1 SEHNR, CDR2 FQNEAQ (reference sequence). The junction had 8 bases not matched to a gene; V was cut back by 4 bases and J by 5 bases. This CDR3 has 16 amino acids. The CDR3 DNA reads as TGTGCCAGCAGCTCCCCGACAGGGCGCGATAATTCACCCCTCCACTTT. Translating it yields CASSSPTGRDNSPLHF.

The CDR3 loop is CASSEDPAGGHYPYNEQFF. In DNA form, the CDR3 reads TGTGCCAGCAGCGAAGACCCGGCGGGAGGGCATTACCCCTACAATGAGCAGTTCTTC. The chain recombines TRBV9 with TRBJ2-1, with 9 bases lining up with TRBD2. Trimming took 3 bases from V and 2 from J; bases not matched to a gene: 15. The germline gives CDR1 SGDLS, CDR2 YYNGEE. The CDR3 is 19 amino acids.

The chain combines TRBV6-5 with TRBJ2-3; D unclear. The length of the CDR3 is 13 residues. From germline, CDR1 is MNHEY and CDR2 SVGAGI. Between the trimmed V and J ends, which lost 6 bases and 5 bases, there was a span of 12 bases. The CDR3 protein is CASSPGGKDTQYF. The CDR3 DNA reads TGTGCCAGCAGCCCCGGCGGCAAAGATACGCAGTATTTT.

The chain has TRBV11-2 and TRBJ2-2, with D possibly TRBD2 on 5 matching bases. CDR1 and CDR2 from the germline V gene are SGHAT and FQNNGV. The length of the CDR3 is 14 residues. V lost 7 bases, J lost 6 bases, and 15 bases lay in between. The DNA of the CDR3 is TGTGCCAGCACTTCTCTGAGGGAAGCCGGGGAGCTGTTTTTT. Encoded protein: CASTSLREAGELFF. The complete variable domain, with remaining parts taken from reference TRBV11-2 and TRBJ2-2, reads EAGVAQSPRYKIIEKRQSVAFWCNPISGHATLYWYQQILGQGPKLLIQFQNNGVVDDSQLPKDRFSAERLKGVDSTLKIQPAKLEDSAVYLCASTSLREAGELFFGEGSRLTVL.

The chain carries TRBV7-6 and TRBJ2-2; 7 bases align to TRBD1. The CDR3 extends over 15 amino acids. The germline gives CDR1 SGHVS, CDR2 FNYEAQ. V lost 5 bases to trimming and J lost 5 bases; unmatched junction nucleotides: 8. CDR3 in amino acids: CASSPTGPTTGELFF. Written as DNA, the CDR3 is TGTGCCAGCAGCCCGACAGGGCCTACAACCGGGGAGCTGTTTTTT.

CDR3: CASSLGTGFQPQHF. As DNA, the CDR3 is TGTGCCAGCAGTTTGGGGACAGGGTTTCAGCCCCAGCATTTT. V usage is TRBV27 and J usage is TRBJ1-5, with 9 bases lining up with TRBD1. V was pared by 3 bases and J by 6 bases, with 3 bases of the junction left unmatched. There are 14 residues in the CDR3. Germline V CDR1 and CDR2: MNHEY, SMNVEV (reference sequence).

The chain joins TRBV4-1 to TRBJ1-1; the D is unclear. Trimming shortened V by 2 bases and J by 4 bases, and 8 bases separated the two germline ends. CDR3 size: 13 residues. CDR1 MGHRA and CDR2 YSYEKL come from the germline V gene. The CDR3 bases are TGCGCCAGCAGCCAATCGAGGAGCACTGAAGCTTTCTTT. Its protein product is CASSQSRSTEAFF.

This chain connects TRBV7-9 to TRBJ2-5; a weak D match, TRBD1 (6 bases). The last part of the DNA fits TRBJ2-7 better; the J call may be wrong. Germline lookup yields CDR1 SEHNR and CDR2 FQNEAQ (reference sequence). The CDR3 is 15 amino acids. CDR3: CASSSPWDTAYEQYF. The DNA for the CDR3 is TGTGCCAGCAGCTCACCCTGGGACACCGCCTACGAGCAGTACTTC.

This chain connects TRBV19 to TRBJ2-1; 12 nucleotides align to TRBD2. Germline trimming cut 10 bases from V and 9 bases from J; bases unmatched to any gene: 13. Germline V lookup: CDR1 LNHDA, CDR2 SQIVND (reference sequence). The length of the CDR3 is 15 residues. In nucleotides, the CDR3 is TGTGCCACCACCTCGACTAGCGGGGGTTGGGGTGAGCAGTTCTTC. Translating it yields CATTSTSGGWGEQFF.

CDR3 amino acids: CASSPPGLRDYNEQFF. The CDR3 DNA sequence: TGTGCCAGCTCGCCTCCGGGACTCCGGGATTACAATGAGCAGTTCTTC. This rearrangement joins TRBV18 to TRBJ2-1; D is perhaps TRBD2 (6 bases). From germline, CDR1 is KGHSH and CDR2 LQKENI. Trimming removed 6 bases at V and 4 bases at J, with 19 bases between. This CDR3 contains 16 residues.

The genes are TRBV19 and TRBJ2-7, with D perhaps matching TRBD2 (6 bases). Trimming stripped 3 bases from V and 3 bases from J, with 12 bases between. The germline V gene has CDR1 LNHDA and CDR2 SQIVND (reference sequence). The CDR3 has 14 residues. The CDR3 coding sequence is TGTGCCAGTAGTATGGTGGGAGGAGACTACGAGCAGTACTTC. It codes for CASSMVGGDYEQYF.

The chain links TRBV19 to TRBJ2-1; 11 nucleotides align to TRBD2. CDR1 is LNHDA, CDR2 SQIVND, per germline (reference sequence). The length of the CDR3 is 16 residues. The V gene end was trimmed by 7 bases and the J gene end by 0 bases; junction bases not matched to a gene: 5. CDR3 residues: CASKTSGGSSYNEQFF. The CDR3 bases are TGTGCCAGTAAAACTAGCGGGGGTAGCTCCTACAATGAGCAGTTCTTC.

The rearrangement links TRBV11-2 to TRBJ2-7, with TRBD2 matching 11 bases. J gave up 6 bases and V 1 base, and 14 bases lay outside the gene matches. Germline assignment: CDR1 SGHAT and CDR2 FQNNGV. This CDR3 spans 18 amino acids. The CDR3 DNA reads as TGTGCCAGCAGCTTAGTCTGGTCGGGGGGCCTAGCGGGAGGCGAGCAGTACTTC. It is translated as CASSLVWSGGLAGGEQYF.

The V gene is TRBV5-1, the J gene TRBJ2-1; possible D gene TRBD2, 5 bases. Germline CDR1 and CDR2: SGHRS and YFSETQ. Trimming removed 3 bases from V and 4 bases from J, with 17 bases in between. The length of the CDR3 is 16 residues. CDR3 bases: TGCGCCAGCAGCTCACGGCTTCGAGGGTCTTACAATGAGCAGTTCTTC. Protein: CASSSRLRGSYNEQFF. Based on the CDR3 plus reference TRBV5-1 and TRBJ2-1, the full variable domain is KAGVTQTPRYLIKTRGQQVTLSCSPISGHRSVSWYQQTPGQGLQFLFEYFSETQRNKGNFPGRFSGRQFSNSRSEMNVSTLELGDSALYLCASSSRLRGSYNEQFFGPGTRLTVL.

The CDR3 DNA sequence: TGTGCCAGCAGTCCAGGCCGATCCTACGAGCAGTACTTC. It yields the protein CASSPGRSYEQYF. The chain is built from TRBV27 and TRBJ2-7; D call uncertain. Germline CDR1 MNHEY, CDR2 SMNVEV (reference sequence). Trimming cost V 5 bases and J 1 base, with 9 bases left between them. The CDR3 is 13 residues long.